The entry that follows covers one T cell receptor (beta chain) sequence. What it binds is unknown. The junction departs from the called germline gene at one end, perhaps through a read error. CDR1 is SGHAT, CDR2 FQNNGV, per germline. CDR3 length equals 13 residues. A modified ARM-PCR protocol with three rounds of nested PCR amplified TCRbeta. TCRdb processed the multiplex PCR reads anew with MiXCR; each CDR3 protein has one entry. The data hold roughly 44,000 distinct CDR3 sequences, with roughly 60% observed a single time. The entry originates in a study of tumor and adjacent non-tumor tissue in lung cancer. Across the whole study: Histology: under 15 adenocarcinoma, a couple of squamous cell carcinoma, 1 small cell lung cancer. Study-level points and caveats: Normal lung showed higher cumulative top 100 clone frequency than tumor. Significantly higher TCR diversity was found in tumor than normal lung.

This sample's RNA came from whole unsorted tissue. More than 3 cm separated this lung sample from the edge of the tumor. Between August and November 2014, newly diagnosed, chemotherapy-naive lung cancer patients underwent thoracic surgery in China. The sequenced material came from distant non-tumor lung tissue. The receptor was isolated from a woman between 40 and 55 years old with non-small cell lung cancer. The chain joins TRBV11-2 to TRBJ2-7; D gene ambiguous. CDR3 protein: CASRQFPSYEQCF. For the CDR3, the DNA is TGTGCCAGCCGTCAGTTTCCCTCCTACGAGCAGTGCTTC.